A single sample gave rise to the 29 T cell receptor beta chains below, sequenced in a study of shared clonotypes between healthy human individuals. The method was immunoSEQ multiplex PCR; TCRdb's version includes in-frame clones alone and lacks a portion of them. The sample holds about 2.4 million clones, 85% to 95% seen once. The specimen was naive CD4+ T cells sorted from blood. Subset defined: CD45RA+ positively selected. Receptors originate from a man in his late teens or twenties in good health.

This rearrangement joins TRBV18 to TRBJ1-6; 7 nucleotides match TRBD1. J gave up 2 bases and V 2 bases, and 6 bases lay outside the gene matches. Looked up from germline, CDR1 is KGHSH and CDR2 is LQKENI. The length of the CDR3 is 17 residues. DNA of the CDR3: TGTGCCAGCTCACCAACCGGGACAGATCCCTATAATTCACCCCTCCACTTT. The encoded protein is CASSPTGTDPYNSPLHF.

The count of this clone is one. The same CDR3 can be traced to other DNA sequences in this sample. J is TRBJ2-2 and V is TRBV19; 10 bases fit TRBD1. Germline V gene data show CDR1 as LNHDA and CDR2 as SQIVND (reference sequence). This CDR3 comprises 14 residues. The V and J ends lost 6 bases and 3 bases, in that order; junction bases with no gene match: 1. The CDR3 sequence is CASRGTGDTGELFF. The CDR3, as DNA: TGTGCCAGTAGGGGGACAGGGGACACCGGGGAGCTGTTTTTT.

The rearrangement joins TRBV10-3 to TRBJ1-1; possibly TRBD1 for D (6 bases). The germline V gene encodes CDR1 ENHRY and CDR2 SYGVKD. The CDR3 length is 14 residues. Trimming cost V 7 bases and J 0 bases, with 12 bases left between them. CDR3 loop: CAITGDNLNTEAFF. The CDR3 DNA sequence: TGTGCCATCACCGGGGACAACTTGAACACTGAAGCTTTCTTT.

This chain joins TRBV10-3 and TRBJ2-1, with D possibly TRBD2 on 6 matching bases. V shed 8 bases and J shed 0 bases, with 14 bases lying between them. The CDR3 is 15 amino acids. Per the germline V gene, CDR1 is ENHRY and CDR2 is SYGVKD. The CDR3 protein is CAIGISGGSYNEQFF. The CDR3 DNA reads as TGTGCCATCGGGATTAGCGGAGGCTCCTACAATGAGCAGTTCTTC.

The chain is built from TRBV7-9 and TRBJ2-3; 12 bases are shared with TRBD2. The J segment lost 0 bases and the V segment lost 5 bases, leaving 12 bases of the junction unmatched. The germline CDR1 and CDR2 sequences are SEHNR and FQNEAQ (reference sequence). The CDR3 is 19 amino acids. CDR3 DNA: TGTGCCAGCAGCCCCTCTAGCGGGAGGGCCATTACAAGCACAGATACGCAGTATTTT. Translated: CASSPSSGRAITSTDTQYF.

The rearrangement links TRBV2 to TRBJ2-5; TRBD2 is a possible D gene (7 bases). Germline V gene lookup returns CDR1 SNHLY and CDR2 FYNNEI. V lost 7 bases to trimming and J lost 5 bases, with 20 bases between them. The CDR3 covers 15 residues. CDR3 nucleotide sequence: TGTGCCAGCACCCCCCGGGGGGCGCCAGGGGAGACCCAGTACTTC. Translating it yields CASTPRGAPGETQYF.

The count of this clone is one. The genes are TRBV7-9 and TRBJ1-4; 7 bases align to TRBD1. Unmatched junction bases numbered 6, after V lost 5 bases and J lost 3 bases. Germline values: CDR1 SEHNR, CDR2 FQNEAQ (reference sequence). CDR3 length: 15 residues. The CDR3 coding sequence is TGTGCCAGCAGCCCACGGACAGGCCCTAATGAAAAACTGTTTTTT. It codes for CASSPRTGPNEKLFF.

V and J are TRBV19 and TRBJ1-2; D might be TRBD1 (5 bases). The CDR3 runs 15 residues. Germline lookup yields CDR1 LNHDA and CDR2 SQIVND (reference sequence). Trimming removed 5 bases from V and 4 bases from J, with 17 bases in between. The CDR3 nucleotides are TGTGCCAGTAGTTCCGGGCGGGGCGCCGGCTATGGCTACACCTTC. Translation gives CASSSGRGAGYGYTF.

The rearrangement uses TRBV7-2 and TRBJ2-4; D gene unclear. Germline CDR1 is SGHTA and CDR2 is FQGNSA. Trimming shortened V by 5 bases and J by 0 bases, and 11 bases separated the two germline ends. The CDR3 sequence is 15 residues long. This CDR3 reads CASSPDGVAKNIQYF. The CDR3, as DNA: TGTGCCAGCAGCCCCGACGGAGTAGCCAAAAACATTCAGTACTTC.

CDR3 in amino acids: CASSPLAGGPGNEQFF. For the CDR3, the DNA is TGCGCCAGCAGTCCCCTAGCGGGAGGGCCGGGCAATGAGCAGTTCTTC. This chain links TRBV5-1 with TRBJ2-1, with 12 bases fitting TRBD2. Trimming removed 5 bases from V and 6 bases from J; junction bases left unmatched: 9. Germline V gives CDR1 SGHRS, CDR2 YFSETQ. The CDR3 covers 16 residues.

The chain combines TRBV19 with TRBJ1-2, with D unresolved. CDR1 is LNHDA, CDR2 SQIVND, per germline (reference sequence). V lost 1 base and J lost 3, with 6 bases in between. The CDR3 contains 13 residues. The CDR3 DNA is TGTGCCAGTAGTATAGCGGGGTACTATGGCTACACCTTC. This codes for CASSIAGYYGYTF.

The chain recombines TRBV19 with TRBJ1-3; TRBD1 is a possible D gene (5 bases). Trimming left V 3 bases short and J 0 bases short, with 12 bases between. The CDR3 consists of 16 residues. Looked up from germline, CDR1 is LNHDA and CDR2 is SQIVND (reference sequence). CDR3 in amino acids: CASSIPGRISGNTIYF. The CDR3 region has the DNA TGTGCCAGTAGTATTCCGGGACGTATCTCTGGAAACACCATATATTTT.

The J gene is TRBJ1-4, the V gene TRBV5-1; D gene ambiguous. Germline assignment: CDR1 SGHRS and CDR2 YFSETQ. CDR3 size: 15 residues. Between the trimmed V and J ends, which lost 3 bases and 5 bases, there was a span of 14 bases. CDR3 sequence: CASSSVGDSNEKLFF. CDR3 nucleotide sequence: TGCGCCAGCAGCTCAGTAGGTGACTCCAATGAAAAACTGTTTTTT.

A note on this clone: Different DNA sequences within this sample yield the same CDR3. V and J are TRBV5-1 and TRBJ2-3, with 12 bases identical to TRBD2. Germline V gives CDR1 SGHRS, CDR2 YFSETQ. V dropped 4 bases and J dropped 1; count of bases not matched to a gene: 4. CDR3 length: 16 amino acids. CDR3 DNA: TGCGCCAGCAGCCTAGGACTAGCGGGACGCACAGATACGCAGTATTTT. It specifies CASSLGLAGRTDTQYF.

CDR3 sequence: CAARGSTDTQYF. The CDR3 region has the DNA TGTGCCGCGCGGGGTAGCACAGATACGCAGTATTTT. The V and J genes are TRBV6-1 and TRBJ2-3; tentatively, D is TRBD2 (6 bases). The ends were cut back, 11 bases at V and 0 bases at J, with 9 bases in the middle. Germline CDR1 reads MNHNS; CDR2 reads SASEGT. This CDR3 spans 12 amino acids.

With respect to this clone: The same CDR3 is also encoded by other DNA sequences in this sample. The CDR3 region is CASSQGLAGYNEQFF. CDR3 nucleotide sequence: TGTGCCAGCAGCCAAGGCCTAGCGGGGTACAATGAGCAGTTCTTC. The rearrangement uses TRBV14 and TRBJ2-1; 9 bases align to TRBD2. The CDR3 runs to 15 residues. CDR1 is SGHDN and CDR2 is FVKESK in the germline V gene. After removal of 1 base from V and 4 bases from J, the junction contained 2 bases not matched to a gene.

Points on this clone: Mismatch with germline at one junction end may stem from a read error. The chain has TRBV7-7 and TRBJ2-7; TRBD1 aligns across 9 bases. Germline V gene lookup returns CDR1 SSHAT and CDR2 FNYEAQ (reference sequence). This CDR3 region has 17 residues. CDR3 in amino acids: CASSLGDRVAENYEQYF. The CDR3 DNA follows: TGTGCTAGCAGCTTAGGGGACAGGGTAGCGGAGAACTACGAGCAGTACTTC.

The V and J genes are TRBV18 and TRBJ2-7, with D possibly matching TRBD1 (5 bases). Trimming took off 4 bases at V and 5 bases at J, with 12 bases between the two ends. The CDR3 is made up of 13 amino acids. Germline V gene lookup returns CDR1 KGHSH and CDR2 LQKENI. The CDR3 sequence: CASSLFTRDEQYF. For the CDR3, the DNA is TGTGCCAGCTCACTCTTTACCAGGGACGAGCAGTACTTC.

V gene TRBV5-4 combines with J gene TRBJ2-1; 7 nucleotides agree with TRBD1. J lost 5 bases, V lost 0 bases, and 8 bases had no gene match. Per the germline V gene, CDR1 is SGHNT and CDR2 is YYREEE (reference sequence). The CDR3 covers 16 residues. CDR3 in amino acids: CASSLGTNRGNNEQFF. DNA of the CDR3: TGTGCCAGCAGCTTGGGTACCAACAGGGGTAACAATGAGCAGTTCTTC.

The V call is TRBV7-9, the J call TRBJ2-2, with D possibly being TRBD2 (6 bases). Per germline, CDR1 SEHNR and CDR2 FQNEAQ (reference sequence). CDR3 length: 15 amino acids. Trimming left V 5 bases short and J 5 bases short, with 15 bases between. For the CDR3, the DNA is TGTGCCAGCAGCATCCAAGGGCGGGAAACCGGGGAGCTGTTTTTT. Translation gives CASSIQGRETGELFF.

This clone was recorded a few times. The DNA for the CDR3 is TGTGCCAGCAGCGGTGGTGGCGGGACCTCTTTGGGAAACACCATATATTTT. Its translation is CASSGGGGTSLGNTIYF. This chain joins TRBV13 and TRBJ1-3; D is perhaps TRBD1 (5 bases). The germline gives CDR1 PRHDT, CDR2 FYEKMQ (reference sequence). V lost 5 bases to trimming and J lost 4 bases, with 21 bases between them. There are 17 residues in the CDR3.

A note on this clone: Different DNA sequences within this sample yield the same CDR3. V gene TRBV7-2 combines with J gene TRBJ2-1; D ambiguous. CDR3 length: 12 amino acids. The V and J ends lost 4 bases and 4 bases respectively, with 5 bases between them. The V gene's germline CDR1 is SGHTA and CDR2 FQGNSA. DNA of the CDR3: TGTGCCAGCAGCTCTCTATACAATGAGCAGTTCTTC. It yields the protein CASSSLYNEQFF.

The rearrangement joins TRBV6-5 to TRBJ1-2, with unresolved D. V lost 2 bases and J lost 2, with 6 bases in between. The CDR3 runs to 13 residues. Germline V CDR1 and CDR2: MNHEY, SVGAGI. This chain's CDR3 is CASSYQKNYGYTF. Written as DNA, the CDR3 is TGTGCCAGCAGTTACCAGAAAAACTATGGCTACACCTTC.

CDR3 protein: CASSLDPGRSNEQFF. CDR3 coding DNA: TGCGCCAGCAGCTTGGATCCGGGCAGATCCAATGAGCAGTTCTTC. This chain links TRBV5-1 with TRBJ2-1; D remains ambiguous. This CDR3 comprises 15 residues. Germline CDR1 reads SGHRS; CDR2 reads YFSETQ. With 0 bases removed from V and 6 bases from J, the gap between germline ends came to 13 bases.

The V gene is TRBV4-3, the J gene TRBJ2-7; maybe TRBD2 (5 bases). Germline-derived CDR1 and CDR2 are LGHNA and YSLEER. The CDR3 loop spans 17 amino acids. V was trimmed by 0 bases and J by 0 bases, leaving 15 bases between them. CDR3 region: CASSQDLVARSSYEQYF. The CDR3, as DNA: TGCGCCAGCAGCCAAGATCTCGTAGCGCGGAGCTCCTACGAGCAGTACTTC.

The gene calls are TRBV6-1 and TRBJ1-4, with TRBD1 identical over 10 bases. From germline, CDR1 is MNHNS and CDR2 SASEGT. The CDR3 has 16 residues. V trimming: 4 bases; J trimming: 2 bases; junction bases outside the gene matches: 4. CDR3 loop: CASSGQGAGTNEKLFF. DNA for the CDR3: TGTGCCAGCAGTGGACAGGGGGCTGGTACTAATGAAAAACTGTTTTTT.

The V and J genes are TRBV11-2 and TRBJ2-2; TRBD1 might be the D (5 bases). V shed 5 bases and J shed 4 bases, with 14 bases lying between them. Germline assignment: CDR1 SGHAT and CDR2 FQNNGV. CDR3 length equals 15 residues. Here the CDR3 reads CASSRVQGSTGELFF. The CDR3 bases are TGTGCCAGCAGCAGAGTGCAGGGATCCACCGGGGAGCTGTTTTTT. The full variable domain, in which reference TRBV11-2 and TRBJ2-2 provide the parts outside the CDR3, is EAGVAQSPRYKIIEKRQSVAFWCNPISGHATLYWYQQILGQGPKLLIQFQNNGVVDDSQLPKDRFSAERLKGVDSTLKIQPAKLEDSAVYLCASSRVQGSTGELFFGEGSRLTVL.

The V gene is TRBV11-1, the J gene TRBJ2-1, with D perhaps TRBD2 (5 bases). Trimming left V 4 bases short and J 5 bases short, with 12 bases between. The CDR3 has 14 residues. Germline V gene data show CDR1 as SGHAT and CDR2 as FQDESV (reference sequence). This CDR3 reads CASSSRRGDNEQFF. CDR3 DNA: TGTGCCAGCAGCTCCCGTCGGGGAGACAATGAGCAGTTCTTC.

The gene calls are TRBV2 and TRBJ2-1; the match to TRBD2 covers 7 bases. V trimming: 4 bases; J trimming: 6 bases; junction bases outside the gene matches: 6. The germline gives CDR1 SNHLY, CDR2 FYNNEI. The CDR3 is made up of 14 amino acids. CDR3 loop: CASSVLGGSNEQFF. Written as DNA, the CDR3 is TGTGCCAGCAGTGTACTGGGCGGGAGCAATGAGCAGTTCTTC.